Shown below are 15 T cell receptor beta chains from a single sample sequenced in a study of cytomegalovirus exposure and HLA in healthy donors. PCR primers comprised 60 Vbeta and 13 Jbeta primers. Measured with immunoSEQ multiplex PCR; TCRdb has only the in-frame clones, and not every one. The table has around 91,000 clones, around 80% seen once. Sequencing was carried out using PBMCs. Source of these receptors: a male donor in good health and CMV-seropositive.

V is TRBV28 and J is TRBJ2-1, with D possibly matching TRBD1 (6 bases). The V end lost 8 bases, the J end lost 5 bases, and 16 bases lay between the germline ends. Germline V lookup: CDR1 MDHEN, CDR2 SYDVKM. The CDR3 has 14 residues. The CDR3: CASVIQGLDNEQFF. The CDR3 nucleotides read TGTGCCAGCGTAATACAGGGTCTGGACAATGAGCAGTTCTTC.

The V call is TRBV5-1, the J call TRBJ2-5; 10 bases fit TRBD2. The CDR3 has 13 amino acids. With V trimmed by 6 bases and J by 4 bases, 3 bases remained unmatched. Germline CDR1 reads SGHRS; CDR2 reads YFSETQ. CDR3 region: CASKSGRAETQYF. The CDR3 nucleotides are TGCGCCAGCAAGAGCGGGAGGGCAGAGACCCAGTACTTC.

The rearrangement links TRBV30 to TRBJ2-7; 7 nucleotides match TRBD1. The CDR3 is 11 residues long. CDR1 and CDR2 from the germline V gene are GTSNPN and SVGIG (reference sequence). V shed 5 bases and J 6 bases; nucleotides not matched to a gene: 4. Here the CDR3 reads CAWDTGAEQYF. CDR3 nucleotides: TGTGCCTGGGATACAGGGGCCGAGCAGTACTTC.

This clone was observed a handful of times. V gene TRBV7-8 combines with J gene TRBJ1-1, with 8 bases identical to TRBD1. This CDR3 region has 14 residues. CDR1 is SGHVS, CDR2 FQNEAQ, per germline. V dropped 6 bases and J dropped 3; count of bases not matched to a gene: 6. The CDR3 region is CASSRGQGDTEAFF. CDR3 sequence (DNA): TGTGCCAGCAGTAGAGGACAGGGAGACACTGAAGCTTTCTTT.

The chain uses TRBV29-1 and TRBJ2-1; no reliable D call. This CDR3 is 13 amino acids long. Germline loops: CDR1 SQVTM, CDR2 ANQGSEA. Trimming removed 7 bases at V and 5 bases at J, with 15 bases between. For the CDR3, the DNA is TGCAGCGCCCTCAAGTTAGCAAACAATGAGCAGTTCTTC. It specifies CSALKLANNEQFF.

The chain recombines TRBV5-4 with TRBJ2-3; perhaps TRBD2 as D (5 bases). Trimming pared 5 bases from V and 3 bases from J, leaving 16 bases between. CDR3 length: 15 amino acids. Per germline, CDR1 SGHNT and CDR2 YYREEE (reference sequence). The CDR3 sequence: CASRLLLEGTDTQYF. The CDR3 DNA sequence: TGTGCCAGCAGATTACTACTAGAAGGAACAGATACGCAGTATTTT.

The chain has TRBV5-4 and TRBJ1-1, with D tentatively TRBD1 (6 bases). Germline-derived CDR1 and CDR2 are SGHNT and YYREEE (reference sequence). The CDR3 contains 12 residues. Trimming shortened V by 4 bases and J by 7 bases, and 11 bases separated the two germline ends. The CDR3 region has the DNA TGTGCCAGCAGCCTCGTACAGGGTGAAGCTTTCTTT. Translation gives CASSLVQGEAFF.

The CDR3 loop reads CASRGQGPSYEQYF. Written as DNA, the CDR3 is TGTGCCAGCAGGGGACAGGGGCCCTCCTACGAGCAGTACTTC. The rearrangement joins TRBV28 to TRBJ2-7; TRBD1 aligns across 10 bases. With 6 bases clipped from V and 0 bases from J, the junction kept 2 bases outside the gene matches. Germline CDR1 and CDR2: MDHEN and SYDVKM. CDR3 length equals 14 residues.

V is TRBV5-1 and J is TRBJ1-1; TRBD1 agrees at 8 bases. V gave up 3 bases and J gave up 3 bases; unmatched junction bases: 7. The CDR3 extends over 15 amino acids. CDR1 SGHRS and CDR2 YFSETQ come from the germline V gene. The DNA of the CDR3 is TGCGCCAGCAGCTGGGGGGGACAGGCCTACACTGAAGCTTTCTTT. Translated, it gives CASSWGGQAYTEAFF.

The chain is built from TRBV9 and TRBJ1-1; D gene uncertain. The V gene lost 3 bases and the J gene lost 1 base, with 4 bases spanning the gap. The CDR3 is 12 amino acids. From germline, CDR1 is SGDLS and CDR2 YYNGEE. The CDR3 nucleotides are TGTGCCAGCAGCGCCCAGAACACTGAAGCTTTCTTT. Amino acids: CASSAQNTEAFF.

This clone appeared a single time. The rearrangement joins TRBV30 to TRBJ2-7; D unresolved. This CDR3 has 13 amino acids. Germline CDR1 GTSNPN, CDR2 SVGIG (reference sequence). Trimming removed 2 bases from V and 5 bases from J, with 13 bases in between. CDR3 sequence reads: CAWSPPARDEQYF. CDR3 nucleotide sequence: TGTGCCTGGAGTCCCCCAGCGCGCGACGAGCAGTACTTC.

The chain links TRBV7-3 to TRBJ2-3; D may be TRBD1 (5 bases). Germline V gene lookup returns CDR1 SGHTA and CDR2 FQGTGA. Trimming took off 3 bases at V and 5 bases at J, with 12 bases between the two ends. This CDR3 has 14 amino acids. CDR3 DNA sequence: TGTGCCAGCAGCTTGGGCAGGGCCCAAGATACGCAGTATTTT. Protein product: CASSLGRAQDTQYF. Filled out from reference TRBV7-3 and TRBJ2-3, the complete variable domain reads GAGVSQTPSNKVTEKGKYVELRCDPISGHTALYWYRQSLGQGPEFLIYFQGTGAADDSGLPNDRFFAVRPEGSVSTLKIQRTERGDSAVYLCASSLGRAQDTQYFGPGTRLTVL.

The rearrangement uses TRBV2 and TRBJ2-1; 11 bases map to TRBD1. J gave up 9 bases and V 5 bases, and 6 bases lay outside the gene matches. The CDR3 loop spans 14 amino acids. Germline V gene sequence: CDR1 SNHLY, CDR2 FYNNEI. For the CDR3, the DNA is TGTGCCAGCAGTTTGGACAGGGGGCCGGGTGAGCAGTTCTTC. It specifies CASSLDRGPGEQFF.

This chain connects TRBV7-9 to TRBJ1-1; D remains ambiguous. The CDR3 length is 12 residues. Trimming took off 11 bases at V and 4 bases at J, with 14 bases between the two ends. Germline lookup yields CDR1 SEHNR and CDR2 FQNEAQ (reference sequence). CDR3 residues: CAPRNGGTEAFF. In nucleotides, the CDR3 is TGTGCCCCTAGGAACGGAGGCACTGAAGCTTTCTTT. Full variable domain (missing parts from reference TRBV7-9 and TRBJ1-1): DTGVSQNPRHKITKRGQNVTFRCDPISEHNRLYWYRQTLGQGPEFLTYFQNEAQLEKSRLLSDRFSAERPKGSFSTLEIQRTEQGDSAMYLCAPRNGGTEAFFGQGTRLTVV.

This clone was counted between two and nine times. J is TRBJ2-6 and V is TRBV10-3, with 7 bases lining up with TRBD1. Germline V gene sequence: CDR1 ENHRY, CDR2 SYGVKD. With 5 bases clipped from V and 2 bases from J, the junction kept 6 bases outside the gene matches. The CDR3 contains 16 residues. CDR3 sequence: CAISFGTAAGANVLTF. As DNA, the CDR3 is TGTGCCATCAGTTTTGGGACAGCTGCTGGGGCCAACGTCCTGACTTTC.